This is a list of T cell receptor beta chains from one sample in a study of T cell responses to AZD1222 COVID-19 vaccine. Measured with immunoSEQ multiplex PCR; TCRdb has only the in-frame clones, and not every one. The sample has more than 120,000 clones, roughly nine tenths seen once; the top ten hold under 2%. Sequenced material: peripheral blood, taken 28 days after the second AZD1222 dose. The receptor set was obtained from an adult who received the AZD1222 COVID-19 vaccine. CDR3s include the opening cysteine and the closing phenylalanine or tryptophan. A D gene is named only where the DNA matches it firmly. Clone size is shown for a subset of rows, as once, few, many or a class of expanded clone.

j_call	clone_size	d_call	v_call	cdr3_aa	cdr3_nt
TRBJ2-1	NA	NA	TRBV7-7	CAMTGSGSYNEQFF	TGTGCCATGACGGGGAGTGGCTCCTACAATGAGCAGTTCTTC
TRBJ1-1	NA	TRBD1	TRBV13	CASSSPGQHTEAFF	TGTGCCAGCAGCTCACCGGGACAGCACACTGAAGCTTTCTTT
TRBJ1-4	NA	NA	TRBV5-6	CASSLGSGVRNEKLFF	TGTGCCAGCAGCTTGGGATCGGGGGTGAGGAATGAAAAACTGTTTTTT
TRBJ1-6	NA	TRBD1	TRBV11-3	CASSGDREGSPLHF	TGTGCCAGCAGCGGAGACAGGGAGGGTTCACCCCTCCACTTT
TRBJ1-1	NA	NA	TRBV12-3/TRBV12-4	CASSFFGSEAFF	TGTGCCAGCAGTTTTTTTGGCTCTGAAGCTTTCTTT
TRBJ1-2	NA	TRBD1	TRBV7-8	CASSTLRDRVNYGYTF	TGTGCCAGCAGCACCCTCCGGGACAGGGTTAACTATGGCTACACCTTC
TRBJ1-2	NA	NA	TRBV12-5	CASGYARTNRAGGGYTF	TGTGCTAGTGGTTATGCGCGTACCAACAGGGCTGGGGGTGGCTACACCTTC
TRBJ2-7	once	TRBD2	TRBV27	CASSFLVLAGDQAYEQYF	TGTGCCAGCAGTTTTTTGGTCCTAGCGGGAGATCAAGCTTACGAGCAGTACTTC
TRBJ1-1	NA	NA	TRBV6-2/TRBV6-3	CASSYFPQPNTEAFF	TGTGCCAGCAGTTATTTTCCCCAACCGAACACTGAAGCTTTCTTT
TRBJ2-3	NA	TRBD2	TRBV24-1	CATSDSPSGRSDTQYF	TGTGCCACCAGTGATTCTCCTAGCGGGAGATCAGATACGCAGTATTTT
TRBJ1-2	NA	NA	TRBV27	CASRPRGDYYGYTF	TGTGCCAGCAGACCGAGGGGTGATTACTATGGCTACACCTTC
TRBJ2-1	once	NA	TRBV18	CASSPRASDNEQFF	TGTGCCAGCTCACCGCGGGCGTCAGACAATGAGCAGTTCTTC
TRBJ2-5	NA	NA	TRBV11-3	CASSPTSGSQETQYF	TGTGCCAGCAGCCCTACCTCAGGCTCACAAGAGACCCAGTACTTC
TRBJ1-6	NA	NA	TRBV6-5	CASSSNRFSPLHF	TGTGCCAGCAGTTCAAACAGGTTCTCACCCCTCCACTTT
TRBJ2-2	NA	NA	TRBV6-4	CASSDRWVTGRAGELFF	TGTGCCAGCAGTGACCGGTGGGTGACAGGGAGGGCCGGGGAGCTGTTTTTT
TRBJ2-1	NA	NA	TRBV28	CASSFPSRESEQFF	TGTGCCAGCAGTTTCCCGAGCCGGGAGAGTGAGCAGTTCTTC
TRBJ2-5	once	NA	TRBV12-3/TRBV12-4	CASSLGETQYF	TGTGCCAGCAGTTTAGGGGAGACCCAGTACTTC
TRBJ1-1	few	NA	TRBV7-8	CASSFHGDTEAFF	TGTGCCAGCAGCTTCCATGGGGACACTGAAGCTTTCTTT
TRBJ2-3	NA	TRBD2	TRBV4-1	CASSRGRGLAGVVSDTQYF	TGCGCCAGCAGCCGAGGTAGGGGACTAGCGGGAGTCGTTTCAGATACGCAGTATTTT
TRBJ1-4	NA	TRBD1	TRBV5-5	CASSSRQGGTNEKLFF	TGTGCCAGCAGCTCAAGACAGGGGGGAACTAATGAAAAACTGTTTTTT
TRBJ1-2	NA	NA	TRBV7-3	CASREGPSGYTF	TGTGCCAGCAGGGAGGGCCCCTCGGGCTACACCTTC
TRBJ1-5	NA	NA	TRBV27	CASSREGHQPQHF	TGTGCCAGCAGTCGGGAGGGTCATCAGCCCCAGCATTTT
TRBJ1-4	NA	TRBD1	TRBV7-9	CASSLFDRGDEKLFF	TGTGCCAGCAGCTTATTCGACAGGGGCGATGAAAAACTGTTTTTT
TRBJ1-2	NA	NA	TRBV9	CASSANGGGNYGYTF	TGTGCCAGCAGCGCCAACGGGGGCGGGAACTATGGCTACACCTTC
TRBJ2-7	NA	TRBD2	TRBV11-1	CASSLLAGVYEQYF	TGTGCCAGCAGCTTACTGGCGGGGGTATACGAGCAGTACTTC
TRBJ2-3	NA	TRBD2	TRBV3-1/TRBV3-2	CASSQRTGGPTDTQYF	TGTGCCAGCAGCCAACGTACGGGAGGGCCTACAGATACGCAGTATTTT
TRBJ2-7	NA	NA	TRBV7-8	CASSLPSYEQYF	TGTGCCAGCAGCCTACCCTCGTACGAGCAGTACTTC
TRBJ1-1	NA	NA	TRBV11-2	CAVAGQMNTEAFF	TGTGCCGTTGCCGGACAGATGAACACTGAAGCTTTCTTT
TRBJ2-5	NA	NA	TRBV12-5	CASAEAGLAQYF	TGTGCTAGTGCCGAGGCGGGTTTGGCCCAGTACTTC
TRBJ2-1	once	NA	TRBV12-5	CASGLATGFSSYNEQFF	TGTGCTAGTGGTTTGGCTACCGGGTTTAGCTCCTACAATGAGCAGTTCTTC
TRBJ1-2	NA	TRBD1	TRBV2	CASRSQGAANYGYTF	TGTGCCAGCAGGTCGCAGGGGGCTGCTAACTATGGCTACACCTTC
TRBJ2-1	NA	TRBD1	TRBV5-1	CASSREPGQGATEQFF	TGCGCCAGCAGCCGGGAACCGGGACAGGGGGCGACTGAGCAGTTCTTC
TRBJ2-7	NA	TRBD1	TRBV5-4	CASSLDQGAPEQYF	TGTGCCAGCAGCTTGGACCAGGGGGCCCCTGAGCAGTACTTC
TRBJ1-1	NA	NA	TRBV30	CAWSVLSNTEAFF	TGTGCCTGGAGTGTACTGTCAAACACTGAAGCTTTCTTT
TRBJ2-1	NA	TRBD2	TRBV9	CASSVARGGGNEQFF	TGTGCCAGCAGCGTAGCTAGGGGCGGGGGCAATGAGCAGTTCTTC
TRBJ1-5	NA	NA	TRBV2	CASRGAGQPQHF	TGTGCCAGTAGGGGGGCGGGTCAGCCCCAGCATTTT
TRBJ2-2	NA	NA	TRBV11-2	CASSLDPPWVGELFF	TGTGCCAGCAGCTTAGACCCCCCATGGGTCGGGGAGCTGTTTTTT
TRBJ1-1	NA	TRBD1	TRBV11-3	CASSLDLPWTGLVNTEAFF	TGTGCCAGCAGCTTAGATCTCCCCTGGACAGGTTTGGTGAACACTGAAGCTTTCTTT
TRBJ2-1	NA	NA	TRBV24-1	CATSEHTRNEQFF	TGTGCCACCAGTGAGCACACTAGAAATGAGCAGTTCTTC
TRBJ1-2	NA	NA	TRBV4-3	CASSQDWGPENYGYTF	TGCGCCAGCAGCCAAGACTGGGGGCCCGAAAACTATGGCTACACCTTC
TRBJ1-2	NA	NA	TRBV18	CASSPVMEPTNYGYTF	TGTGCCAGCTCACCAGTGATGGAACCAACTAACTATGGCTACACCTTC
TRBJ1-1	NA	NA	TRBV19	CASSRSRALNTEAFF	TGTGCCAGTAGCAGATCCAGGGCACTGAACACTGAAGCTTTCTTT
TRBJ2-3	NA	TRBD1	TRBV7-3	CASSLLGQYTDTQYF	TGTGCCAGCAGCTTGCTGGGACAGTACACAGATACGCAGTATTTT
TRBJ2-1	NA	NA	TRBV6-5	CASSPGTIFYNEQFF	TGTGCCAGCAGCCCCGGTACCATTTTCTACAATGAGCAGTTCTTC
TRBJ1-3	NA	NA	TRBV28	CASSFGGGGNTIYF	TGTGCCAGCAGTTTTGGGGGGGGTGGAAACACCATATATTTT
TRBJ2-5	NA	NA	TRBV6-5	CASSSGGGETQYF	TGTGCCAGCAGTTCTGGGGGTGGAGAGACCCAGTACTTC
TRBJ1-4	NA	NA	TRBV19	CASSIDGGREKLFF	TGTGCCAGTAGTATAGACGGGGGGAGAGAAAAACTGTTTTTT
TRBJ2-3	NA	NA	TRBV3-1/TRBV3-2	CASSVGAVSTDTQYF	TGTGCCAGCAGCGTCGGGGCCGTGAGCACAGATACGCAGTATTTT
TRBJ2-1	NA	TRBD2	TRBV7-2	CASSLFGGRGDEQFF	TGTGCCAGCAGCTTATTTGGCGGGAGGGGCGATGAGCAGTTCTTC
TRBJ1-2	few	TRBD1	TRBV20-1	CSASQTGIGGYTF	TGCAGTGCTAGTCAGACAGGGATTGGCGGCTACACCTTC
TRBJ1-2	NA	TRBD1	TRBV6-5	CASSYSGTGSNYGYTF	TGTGCCAGCAGTTACTCCGGGACAGGGAGCAACTATGGCTACACCTTC
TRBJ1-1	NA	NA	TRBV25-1	CASSDWRQLNTEAFF	TGTGCCAGCAGTGATTGGAGGCAGTTGAACACTGAAGCTTTCTTT
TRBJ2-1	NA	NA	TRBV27	CASRAGRLNEQFF	TGTGCCAGCAGGGCGGGACGGCTTAATGAGCAGTTCTTC
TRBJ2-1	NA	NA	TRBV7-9	CASSSWRGRNEQFF	TGTGCCAGCAGCTCGTGGAGGGGGCGTAATGAGCAGTTCTTC
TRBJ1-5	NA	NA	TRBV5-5	CASSSTGYSNQPQHF	TGTGCCAGCAGCTCCACAGGGTATAGCAATCAGCCCCAGCATTTT